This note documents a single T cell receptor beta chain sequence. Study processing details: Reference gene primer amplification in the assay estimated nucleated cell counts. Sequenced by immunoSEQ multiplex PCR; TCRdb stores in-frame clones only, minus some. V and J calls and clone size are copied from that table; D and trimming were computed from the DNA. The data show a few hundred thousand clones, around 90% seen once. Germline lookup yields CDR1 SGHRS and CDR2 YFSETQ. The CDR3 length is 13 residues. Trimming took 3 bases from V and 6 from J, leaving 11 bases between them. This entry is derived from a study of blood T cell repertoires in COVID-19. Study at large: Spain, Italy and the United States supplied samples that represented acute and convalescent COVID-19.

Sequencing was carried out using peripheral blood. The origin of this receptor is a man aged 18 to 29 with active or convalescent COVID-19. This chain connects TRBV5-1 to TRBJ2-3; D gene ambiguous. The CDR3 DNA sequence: TGCGCCAGCAGCTCAACACGAGCGGATACGCAGTATTTT. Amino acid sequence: CASSSTRADTQYF. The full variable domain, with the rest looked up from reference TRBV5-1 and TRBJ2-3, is KAGVTQTPRYLIKTRGQQVTLSCSPISGHRSVSWYQQTPGQGLQFLFEYFSETQRNKGNFPGRFSGRQFSNSRSEMNVSTLELGDSALYLCASSSTRADTQYFGPGTRLTVL.